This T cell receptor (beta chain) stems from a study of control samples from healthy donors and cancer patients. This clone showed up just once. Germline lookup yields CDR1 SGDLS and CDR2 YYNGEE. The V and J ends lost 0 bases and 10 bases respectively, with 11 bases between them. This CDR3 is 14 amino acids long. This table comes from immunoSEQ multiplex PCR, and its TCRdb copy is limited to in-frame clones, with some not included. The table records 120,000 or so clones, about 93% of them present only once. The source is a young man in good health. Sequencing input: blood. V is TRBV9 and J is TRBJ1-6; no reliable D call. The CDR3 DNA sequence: TGTGCCAGCAGCGTAGGCAGGCATCCCTCACCCCTCCACTTT. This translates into CASSVGRHPSPLHF. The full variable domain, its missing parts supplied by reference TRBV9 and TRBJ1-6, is DSGVTQTPKHLITATGQRVTLRCSPRSGDLSVYWYQQSLDQGLQFLIQYYNGEERAKGNILERFSAQQFPDLHSELNLSSLELGDSALYFCASSVGRHPSPLHFGNGTRLTVT.